This record looks at one T cell receptor (beta chain) sequence and its context. Its antigen specificity is not known. No base quality information exists; no much larger clone differs at one position. The immunoSEQ Assay, a bias-controlled multiplex PCR, was used to amplify TCRbeta CDR3 regions from genomic DNA. For the original study's pipeline: The number of nucleated cells in each sample was estimated from the amplification of reference gene primers within the assay. To quantify the absolute abundance of each unique TCRbeta CDR3 rearrangement, sequence reads were collapsed and filtered. For each sample, productive Simpson clonality was calculated as the square root of Simpson's diversity index across productive rearrangements. What TCRdb holds here is the immuneACCESS table cut down to in-frame rearrangements. Part of the clones is not present; checked against another copy, under half of the missing clones reflect an unresolved V gene, and the others are unexplained. That table supplies the V and J calls and clone size; D and trimming were determined from the DNA. The sample contains over 70,000 clones, 78% of them found a single time. The ten biggest clones cover less than 7% of the sample.

The sample is drawn from a study of blood T cell repertoires in COVID-19 (dated by TCRdb to 2018 to 2021). General notes on the study: Collaborator samples came from the United States, Italy and Spain and covered acute and convalescent phases of COVID-19. The prospective study material was composed of cDNA or gDNA derived from T cells, B-cell-depleted T cells, or PBMCs. The dataset comprised deeply sampled blood TCRbeta repertoires from subjects exposed to, actively infected with, or recovered from COVID-19. The repertoires were released in a freely available public database intended as a resource for research on the immune response to SARS-CoV-2. The samples were drawn from two sources: the first 160 participants of the ongoing ImmuneRACE study, and over 950 subjects contributed by 6 global collaborators. Sample metadata almost always included a de-identified subject ID, COVID-19 status, age in years and sex. Where available, HLA class I and class II types were taken from metadata supplied by the sample provider and were not determined by assay-based typing.

One collaborating source in Seattle enrolled patients during active infection and followed them longitudinally through the course of disease. The collaborating institutions used their own protocols to collect whole blood in K2EDTA tubes. For TCRbeta analysis, collaborator samples were shipped as frozen whole blood, as isolated PBMCs, or as DNA extracted from either sample type. What the study reported, not specific to this receptor: How much clinical and demographic metadata was included differed by source and by participant, and the metadata was provided uncurated.

Trimmed from V: 6 bases; trimmed from J: 5 bases; junction bases lacking a gene match: 4. In the germline V gene (reference sequence), CDR1 corresponds to LNHDA and CDR2 to SQIVND. Its CDR3 holds 14 amino acids, cysteine through phenylalanine. Just the 42-base CDR3 DNA is kept, in frame starting at base 1. The sample comprised peripheral blood. Recombination linked TRBV19 to TRBJ2-1, and 10 bases in between align with TRBD2. This TCR was recovered from a man between 65 and 85 years old with COVID-19, enrolled during active disease. CDR3 protein: CASSLGLADNEQFF. The nucleotides read TGTGCCAGTAGCCTCGGACTAGCGGACAATGAGCAGTTCTTC.